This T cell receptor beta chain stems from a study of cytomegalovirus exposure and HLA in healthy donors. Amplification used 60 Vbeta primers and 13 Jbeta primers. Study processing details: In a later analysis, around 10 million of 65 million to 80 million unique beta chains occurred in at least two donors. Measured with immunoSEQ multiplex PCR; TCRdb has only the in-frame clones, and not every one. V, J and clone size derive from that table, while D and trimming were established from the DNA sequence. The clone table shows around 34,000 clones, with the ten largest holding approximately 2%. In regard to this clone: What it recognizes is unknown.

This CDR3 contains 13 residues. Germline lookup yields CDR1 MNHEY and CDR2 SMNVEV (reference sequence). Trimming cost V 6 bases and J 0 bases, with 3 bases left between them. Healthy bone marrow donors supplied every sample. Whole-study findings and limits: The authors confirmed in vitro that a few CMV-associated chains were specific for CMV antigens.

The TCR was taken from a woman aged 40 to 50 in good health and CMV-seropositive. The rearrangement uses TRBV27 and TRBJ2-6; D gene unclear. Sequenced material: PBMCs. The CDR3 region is CASRLSGANVLTF. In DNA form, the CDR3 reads TGTGCCAGCAGACTCTCTGGGGCCAACGTCCTGACTTTC.